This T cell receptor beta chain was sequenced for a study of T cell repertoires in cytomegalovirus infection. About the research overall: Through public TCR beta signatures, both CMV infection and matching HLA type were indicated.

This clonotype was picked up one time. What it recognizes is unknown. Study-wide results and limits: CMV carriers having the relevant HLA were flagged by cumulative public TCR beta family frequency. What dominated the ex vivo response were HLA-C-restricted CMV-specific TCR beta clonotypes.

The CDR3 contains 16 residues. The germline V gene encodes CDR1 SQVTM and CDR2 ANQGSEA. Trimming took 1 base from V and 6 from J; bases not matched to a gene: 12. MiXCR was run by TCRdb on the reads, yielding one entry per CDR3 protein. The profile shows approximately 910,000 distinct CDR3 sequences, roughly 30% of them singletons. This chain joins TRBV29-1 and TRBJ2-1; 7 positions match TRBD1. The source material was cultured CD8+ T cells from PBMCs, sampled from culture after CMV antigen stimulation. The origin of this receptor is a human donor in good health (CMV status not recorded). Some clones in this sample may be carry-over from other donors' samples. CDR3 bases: TGCAGCGTTGAAGGTCTGCCGGGACAGCCGGTCAATGAGCAGTTCTTC. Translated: CSVEGLPGQPVNEQFF.